The clone carrying this TCR beta chain showed up just once. The data were taken from a study of blood T cell repertoires in COVID-19. Study summary: The origin of the acute and convalescent COVID-19 samples was the United States, Italy and Spain. PBMCs, B-cell-depleted T cells, or T cells were the source of the cDNA or gDNA that made up the material.

Trimming shortened V by 3 bases and J by 4 bases, and 13 bases separated the two germline ends. The CDR3 consists of 15 residues. Germline assignment: CDR1 KGHSH and CDR2 LQKENI. Original processing notes: Using reference gene primer amplification, nucleated cell counts were estimated. The method was immunoSEQ multiplex PCR; TCRdb's version includes in-frame clones alone and lacks a portion of them. The V and J calls and clone size were taken over from that table, and D and trimming were inferred from the DNA. The table lists 93,000 or so clones, about nine tenths of them singletons. The sequenced sample consisted of peripheral blood. The receptor comes from a woman of 80 years or more in a cohort sampled during active COVID-19. J is TRBJ2-1 and V is TRBV18, with D maybe TRBD1 (5 bases). The CDR3 bases are TGTGCCAGCTCACCCCGACAGTCTAGTTACAATGAGCAGTTCTTC. It encodes CASSPRQSSYNEQFF.